This is a list of T cell receptor beta chains from one sample in a study of CD8 T cells in ankylosing spondylitis. Each CDR3 protein gets one entry after TCRdb re-called the 5' RACE reads with MiXCR. Among roughly 440,000 distinct CDR3 sequences, roughly 17% were seen once, and the ten largest hold approximately 1%. Sample: blood, either unsorted or a sorted T cell fraction (not recorded which). The source of these receptors is a male donor with ankylosing spondylitis. Each CDR3 is given with its conserved first and last residue. A D gene is named only where the DNA matches it firmly. Expanded clones get a size class; other rows say once, few or many, or leave the size out.

J: TRBJ2-7
V: TRBV5-1
D: .
size: few
CDR3: CASSLEGSGGGEQYF
DNA: TGCGCCAGCAGCTTGGAAGGCAGCGGAGGAGGGGAGCAGTACTTC

J: TRBJ2-7
V: TRBV12-3/TRBV12-4
D: TRBD2
size: few
CDR3: CASSLAQVWGSGRGGYEQYF
DNA: TGTGCCAGCAGTTTAGCGCAGGTCTGGGGTAGCGGGAGAGGGGGCTACGAGCAGTACTTC

J: TRBJ2-3
V: TRBV3-1
D: TRBD2
size: .
CDR3: CASSHYGSGGTTDTQYF
DNA: TGTGCCAGCAGCCATTACGGTAGCGGGGGGACCACAGATACGCAGTATTTT

J: TRBJ1-2
V: TRBV28
D: .
size: .
CDR3: CASSWTPNYGYTF
DNA: TGTGCCAGCAGTTGGACACCTAACTATGGCTACACCTTC

J: TRBJ2-3
V: TRBV27
D: TRBD2
size: many
CDR3: CASQSAGGHTQYF
DNA: TGTGCCTCCCAGTCAGCGGGGGGGCATACGCAGTATTTT

J: TRBJ1-1
V: TRBV5-1
D: .
size: .
CDR3: CASSLAMQGPNTEAFF
DNA: TGCGCCAGCAGCTTGGCCATGCAGGGGCCAAACACTGAAGCTTTCTTT

J: TRBJ2-1
V: TRBV12-3/TRBV12-4
D: TRBD2
size: .
CDR3: CASSFGGVRNEQFF
DNA: TGTGCCAGCAGTTTTGGGGGGGTGAGGAATGAGCAGTTCTTC

J: TRBJ2-5
V: TRBV12-3/TRBV12-4
D: TRBD1
size: .
CDR3: CASSGQAETQYF
DNA: TGTGCCAGCAGTGGACAGGCGGAGACCCAGTACTTC

J: TRBJ2-3
V: TRBV7-8
D: .
size: .
CDR3: CASSTRDSDTDTQYF
DNA: TGTGCCAGCAGCACCCGGGACTCCGACACAGATACGCAGTATTTT

J: TRBJ1-4
V: TRBV20-1
D: .
size: .
CDR3: CSARDPRLGEKLFF
DNA: TGCAGTGCTAGAGATCCAAGGCTTGGGGAAAAACTGTTTTTT

J: TRBJ2-5
V: TRBV5-1
D: .
size: .
CDR3: CASSFGPAYPEETQYF
DNA: TGCGCCAGCAGCTTCGGGCCGGCTTACCCCGAAGAGACCCAGTACTTC

J: TRBJ1-4
V: TRBV5-5
D: .
size: few
CDR3: CASSLRDEKLFF
DNA: TGTGCCAGCAGCTTACGAGATGAAAAACTGTTTTTT

J: TRBJ1-2
V: TRBV12-3/TRBV12-4
D: .
size: many
CDR3: CASSLAGYYGYTF
DNA: TGTGCCAGCAGTTTAGCGGGGTACTATGGCTACACCTTC

J: TRBJ2-5
V: TRBV3-1
D: .
size: .
CDR3: CASSQGAGRGETQYF
DNA: TGTGCCAGCAGCCAAGGCGCTGGTCGGGGGGAGACCCAGTACTTC

J: TRBJ2-2
V: TRBV11-2
D: .
size: .
CDR3: CASSQPGRRNTGELFF
DNA: TGTGCCAGCAGCCAACCCGGTAGAAGGAACACCGGGGAGCTGTTTTTT

J: TRBJ2-1
V: TRBV5-1
D: TRBD2
size: .
CDR3: CASQLAGGLNEQFF
DNA: TGCGCCAGCCAACTAGCGGGAGGGCTTAATGAGCAGTTCTTC

J: TRBJ2-4
V: TRBV7-9
D: TRBD1
size: .
CDR3: CASSLGQGDSIQYF
DNA: TGTGCCAGCAGCTTAGGGCAGGGGGATTCCATTCAGTACTTC

J: TRBJ2-1
V: TRBV3-1
D: .
size: few
CDR3: CASSQEVLSSYNEQFF
DNA: TGTGCCAGCAGCCAAGAGGTGCTAAGCTCCTACAATGAGCAGTTCTTC

J: TRBJ1-1
V: TRBV7-9
D: TRBD1
size: few
CDR3: CASSPGTGRNTEAFF
DNA: TGTGCCAGCAGCCCTGGGACAGGGAGGAACACTGAAGCTTTCTTT

J: TRBJ2-5
V: TRBV7-9
D: TRBD2
size: .
CDR3: CASSSSGRYQETQYF
DNA: TGTGCCAGCAGCAGCAGCGGGAGGTACCAAGAGACCCAGTACTTC

J: TRBJ2-3
V: TRBV5-1
D: TRBD2
size: .
CDR3: CASSPPGLAGLEDTQYF
DNA: TGCGCCAGCAGCCCTCCGGGACTAGCGGGACTCGAAGATACGCAGTATTTT

J: TRBJ2-7
V: TRBV12-3/TRBV12-4
D: TRBD2
size: many
CDR3: CASRLAGTYEQYF
DNA: TGTGCCAGCAGGTTAGCGGGAACCTACGAGCAGTACTTC

J: TRBJ1-1
V: TRBV20-1
D: .
size: .
CDR3: CSAREDQYTEAFF
DNA: TGCAGTGCTAGAGAGGACCAGTACACTGAAGCTTTCTTT

J: TRBJ1-5
V: TRBV2
D: .
size: few
CDR3: CASSDGKGGNQPQHF
DNA: TGTGCCAGCAGTGATGGGAAGGGCGGCAATCAGCCCCAGCATTTT

J: TRBJ2-2
V: TRBV20-1
D: .
size: few
CDR3: CSARGAGGFTGELFF
DNA: TGCAGTGCTAGAGGCGCTGGGGGTTTCACCGGGGAGCTGTTTTTT

J: TRBJ2-7
V: TRBV5-1
D: TRBD2
size: .
CDR3: CASSSSKLAGGLYEQYF
DNA: TGCGCCAGCAGCTCATCCAAACTAGCGGGGGGCCTCTACGAGCAGTACTTC

J: TRBJ2-3
V: TRBV6-1
D: .
size: few
CDR3: CASSRRGTSTDTQYF
DNA: TGTGCCAGCAGTCGACGGGGTACCAGCACAGATACGCAGTATTTT

J: TRBJ2-7
V: TRBV3-1
D: .
size: few
CDR3: CASSQEMHEQYF
DNA: TGTGCCAGCAGCCAAGAAATGCACGAGCAGTACTTC

J: TRBJ1-1
V: TRBV27
D: .
size: many
CDR3: CATSPQRERDEAFF
DNA: TGTGCCACCTCCCCCCAGCGGGAGCGAGATGAAGCTTTCTTT

J: TRBJ2-7
V: TRBV5-1
D: TRBD2
size: .
CDR3: CASSLTTSGEGSSSYEQYF
DNA: TGCGCCAGCAGCCTCACGACTAGCGGGGAGGGTTCGAGCTCCTACGAGCAGTACTTC

J: TRBJ1-1
V: TRBV7-2
D: .
size: few
CDR3: CASSRNDGWNTEAFF
DNA: TGTGCCAGCAGCCGAAATGACGGGTGGAACACTGAAGCTTTCTTT

J: TRBJ2-7
V: TRBV10-3
D: .
size: many
CDR3: CATSYTGIPDEQYF
DNA: TGTGCCACCTCTTACACGGGGATCCCCGACGAGCAGTACTTC

J: TRBJ1-4
V: TRBV2
D: TRBD1
size: .
CDR3: CASSTGQGREKLFF
DNA: TGTGCCAGCAGTACCGGACAGGGGAGGGAAAAACTGTTTTTT

J: TRBJ2-1
V: TRBV3-1
D: .
size: .
CDR3: CASSQLDSYNEQFF
DNA: TGTGCCAGCAGCCAATTAGACAGCTACAATGAGCAGTTCTTC

J: TRBJ1-1
V: TRBV7-2
D: .
size: many
CDR3: CASSLSSPSQAFF
DNA: TGTGCCAGCAGCTTAAGTAGCCCTAGTCAAGCTTTCTTT

J: TRBJ2-2
V: TRBV7-2
D: TRBD2
size: .
CDR3: CASSSYGLALNTGELFF
DNA: TGTGCCAGCAGCTCCTACGGACTAGCGCTTAACACCGGGGAGCTGTTTTTT

J: TRBJ2-3
V: TRBV11-2
D: .
size: .
CDR3: CASSRSPGSFTADTQYF
DNA: TGTGCCAGCAGCCGATCCCCAGGGTCTTTCACAGCAGATACGCAGTATTTT

J: TRBJ2-5
V: TRBV20-1
D: TRBD2
size: .
CDR3: CSARDQGAGGLMGETQYF
DNA: TGCAGTGCTAGAGATCAGGGAGCGGGAGGGCTTATGGGGGAGACCCAGTACTTC

J: TRBJ2-3
V: TRBV15
D: .
size: .
CDR3: CATSRDRLGDTQYF
DNA: TGTGCCACCAGCAGAGATAGATTGGGGGATACGCAGTATTTT

J: TRBJ1-2
V: TRBV29-1
D: .
size: .
CDR3: CSTRTGSANYGYTF
DNA: TGCAGCACACGTACAGGGTCGGCTAACTATGGCTACACCTTC

J: TRBJ2-1
V: TRBV7-2
D: .
size: .
CDR3: CASSRGAPSYNEQFF
DNA: TGTGCCAGCAGCCGGGGGGCCCCCTCCTACAATGAGCAGTTCTTC

J: TRBJ1-6
V: TRBV9
D: .
size: .
CDR3: CASSFEPGNSPLHF
DNA: TGTGCCAGCAGCTTCGAACCAGGGAATTCACCCCTCCACTTT

J: TRBJ1-1
V: TRBV19
D: .
size: .
CDR3: CASSIESSGLRNTEAFF
DNA: TGTGCCAGTAGTATAGAAAGCTCGGGACTCAGGAACACTGAAGCTTTCTTT

J: TRBJ2-3
V: TRBV7-6
D: TRBD2
size: .
CDR3: CASSLVGAGGSTDTQYF
DNA: TGTGCCAGCAGCTTGGTTGGAGCGGGGGGGAGCACAGATACGCAGTATTTT

J: TRBJ2-7
V: TRBV20-1
D: .
size: .
CDR3: CSARDVGLRGAYEQYF
DNA: TGCAGTGCTAGAGATGTAGGACTACGGGGAGCCTACGAGCAGTACTTC

J: TRBJ1-1
V: TRBV5-1
D: .
size: .
CDR3: CASSFRGPSTEAFF
DNA: TGCGCCAGCAGCTTCAGGGGACCGAGCACTGAAGCTTTCTTT

J: TRBJ1-4
V: TRBV3-1
D: TRBD1
size: .
CDR3: CASSQVPDRANEKLFF
DNA: TGTGCCAGCAGCCAAGTCCCGGACAGGGCTAATGAAAAACTGTTTTTT

J: TRBJ1-2
V: TRBV7-9
D: .
size: few
CDR3: CASSSISGQGPNYGYTF
DNA: TGTGCCAGCAGCTCCATTTCAGGGCAGGGCCCTAACTATGGCTACACCTTC

J: TRBJ2-1
V: TRBV6-1
D: TRBD2
size: few
CDR3: CASIPGGGPYNEQFF
DNA: TGTGCCAGCATCCCCGGGGGGGGTCCGTACAATGAGCAGTTCTTC

J: TRBJ1-5
V: TRBV7-9
D: .
size: .
CDR3: CANSLGYSNQPQHF
DNA: TGTGCCAACAGCTTAGGGTATAGCAATCAGCCCCAGCATTTT

J: TRBJ2-1
V: TRBV28
D: TRBD2
size: .
CDR3: CASSVGGTYNEQFF
DNA: TGTGCCAGCAGTGTGGGGGGGACTTACAATGAGCAGTTCTTC

J: TRBJ2-7
V: TRBV2
D: TRBD1
size: .
CDR3: CASMQDREDEQYF
DNA: TGTGCCAGCATGCAGGACAGGGAGGACGAGCAGTACTTC

J: TRBJ1-1
V: TRBV7-3
D: .
size: many
CDR3: CASSFSLSTEAFF
DNA: TGTGCCAGCAGCTTCTCCCTTAGCACTGAAGCTTTCTTT

J: TRBJ2-7
V: TRBV3-1
D: .
size: few
CDR3: CASSPQGAEQYF
DNA: TGTGCCAGCAGCCCACAGGGTGCCGAGCAGTACTTC

J: TRBJ1-1
V: TRBV5-1
D: .
size: many
CDR3: CASSLRTDTEAFF
DNA: TGCGCCAGCAGCCTAAGGACCGACACTGAAGCTTTCTTT

J: TRBJ2-7
V: TRBV20-1
D: .
size: few
CDR3: CSARGGGTYEQYF
DNA: TGCAGTGCTAGAGGTGGAGGGACCTACGAGCAGTACTTC

J: TRBJ2-1
V: TRBV28
D: .
size: .
CDR3: CASRGQYNEQFF
DNA: TGTGCCAGCAGGGGTCAGTACAATGAGCAGTTCTTC

J: TRBJ2-7
V: TRBV6-1
D: .
size: .
CDR3: CASMPWGTAYEQYF
DNA: TGTGCCAGTATGCCGTGGGGCACAGCCTACGAGCAGTACTTC

J: TRBJ2-7
V: TRBV15
D: .
size: few
CDR3: CATSRGSGGYEQYF
DNA: TGTGCCACCAGCAGAGGGTCAGGGGGGTACGAGCAGTACTTC